The 12 T cell receptor beta chains reported below all come from one sample, sequenced in a study of a mutant IDH1 vaccine in newly diagnosed glioma. Antigen specificity for these receptors is unknown. The protocol was immunoSEQ multiplex PCR, while the TCRdb copy is restricted to in-frame clones and leaves out a portion. The sample records about 86,000 clones, 65% to 90% being singletons. Time point specified: week 23, last vaccination. Alongside topical imiquimod, each dose of vaccine comprised 300 ug of mutant IDH1 20-mer peptide. This specimen was PBMCs, taken from a glioma patient whose treatment included an IDH1 peptide vaccine. Receptor source: a man aged 25-45 years with glioma. Some clones in this sample may be carry-over from other donors' samples.

V and J are TRBV4-2 and TRBJ1-6; D is possibly TRBD1 (5 bases). V dropped 5 bases and J dropped 5 bases, with 16 bases sitting between them. The CDR3 runs to 16 residues. From germline, CDR1 is LGHNA and CDR2 YNFKEQ. The CDR3 DNA sequence: TGTGCCAGCAGCTATCGGCCGAGGGACGATAATTCACCCCTCCACTTT. It specifies CASSYRPRDDNSPLHF.

This clone appeared a single time. The chain combines TRBV25-1 with TRBJ1-2; possible D gene TRBD1, 6 bases. Trimming took off 1 base at V and 2 bases at J, with 8 bases between the two ends. This CDR3 is 14 amino acids long. Germline CDR1 MGHDK, CDR2 SYGVNS. The CDR3 nucleotides read TGTGCCAGCAGTGAATTTGGGGGCAACTATGGCTACACCTTC. Protein sequence: CASSEFGGNYGYTF.

Details on this clone: One junction end disagrees with the germline gene, perhaps due to a read error. The V and J genes are TRBV30 and TRBJ1-1; 11 positions agree with TRBD1. The CDR3 has 14 residues. The germline gives CDR1 GTSNPN, CDR2 SVGIG (reference sequence). Here the CDR3 DNA reads TGTGCCAGGAGGACAGGGGGCGGGGGCACTGAAGCTTTCTTT. Protein sequence: CARRTGGGGTEAFF.

The chain has TRBV7-2 and TRBJ2-5; TRBD2 matches at 8 bases. The V gene's germline CDR1 is SGHTA and CDR2 FQGNSA. Trimming cost V 5 bases and J 5 bases; bases outside gene matches: 13. The CDR3 is made up of 16 amino acids. CDR3 in amino acids: CASSRVGEAGVETQYF. CDR3 coding DNA: TGTGCCAGCAGCCGGGTTGGAGAAGCGGGGGTCGAGACCCAGTACTTC.

V gene TRBV30 combines with J gene TRBJ2-5; D is undetermined. This CDR3 comprises 12 residues. Trimming took 2 bases from V and 5 from J, leaving 9 bases between them. The germline CDR1 and CDR2 sequences are GTSNPN and SVGIG (reference sequence). Here the CDR3 reads CAWSIRPETQYF. CDR3 sequence (DNA): TGTGCCTGGAGTATCCGGCCGGAGACCCAGTACTTC.

This chain uses TRBV7-3 with TRBJ2-1; D is unresolved. The CDR3 covers 14 residues. CDR1 is SGHTA and CDR2 is FQGTGA in the germline V gene. V lost 2 bases and J lost 5, with 10 bases in between. The CDR3 spells CASSLEGANNEQFF. As DNA, the CDR3 is TGTGCCAGCAGCTTAGAAGGAGCGAACAATGAGCAGTTCTTC.

The CDR3 coding sequence is TGTGCCAGTAGTATAGTGGCGGCAGGGAATCAGCCCCAGCATTTT. Its translation is CASSIVAAGNQPQHF. The rearrangement links TRBV19 to TRBJ1-5; maybe TRBD1 (5 bases). The CDR3 consists of 15 residues. Germline assignment: CDR1 LNHDA and CDR2 SQIVND (reference sequence). With 1 base removed from V and 4 bases from J, the gap between germline ends came to 11 bases.

J is TRBJ1-1 and V is TRBV5-1, with 9 bases fitting TRBD1. V shed 4 bases, J shed 7 bases, and the junction held 8 bases outside the gene matches. This CDR3 region has 14 residues. The germline V gene has CDR1 SGHRS and CDR2 YFSETQ. The DNA for the CDR3 is TGCGCCAGCAGCGTACAGGGGGCGTATGGTGAAGCTTTCTTT. The encoded protein is CASSVQGAYGEAFF.

The chain combines TRBV28 with TRBJ2-1; D uncertain. The CDR3 runs 11 residues. The V gene lost 5 bases and the J gene lost 4 bases, with 3 bases spanning the gap. CDR1 and CDR2 (germline): MDHEN, SYDVKM. CDR3 amino acids: CASSQYNEQFF. The CDR3 coding sequence is TGTGCCAGCAGTCAATACAATGAGCAGTTCTTC.

The chain employs TRBV10-3 and TRBJ1-1; no reliable D call. The CDR3 consists of 11 residues. Germline CDR1 ENHRY, CDR2 SYGVKD. Trimming left V 5 bases short and J 7 bases short, with 8 bases between. The CDR3 DNA reads as TGTGCCATCAGTTCCGGATATGAAGCTTTCTTT. This encodes CAISSGYEAFF.

The gene calls are TRBV7-8 and TRBJ2-1, with a tentative D call TRBD2 (5 bases). V was clipped by 5 bases and J by 3 bases, with 20 bases between them. The germline V gene has CDR1 SGHVS and CDR2 FQNEAQ. CDR3 length equals 17 residues. The CDR3 is CASSPSTEGKGYNEQFF. As DNA, the CDR3 is TGTGCCAGCAGCCCCTCCACCGAGGGAAAGGGCTACAATGAGCAGTTCTTC.

V is TRBV12-5 and J is TRBJ2-1; unclear D gene. V was cut by 1 base and J by 8 bases, with 6 bases left in between. Germline assignment: CDR1 LGHNT and CDR2 FRNRAP. The CDR3 consists of 12 residues. CDR3 in DNA: TGTGCTAGTGGTTTGGACGGATATGAGCAGTTCTTC. Protein: CASGLDGYEQFF.